One T cell receptor beta chain is described in this entry. Its antigen is still unknown. No much larger clone exists at a distance of one base, and base qualities are not known. The CDR3 regions of human TCRbeta chains were analyzed by immunosequencing. As for the original processing: TCRs in the repertoires were compared against a reference library of SARS-CoV-2-specific TCRs that had been generated with the MIRA antigen-specificity platform. Breadth meant the fraction of unique TCRs that were SARS-CoV-2-associated, whereas depth meant the fraction of total T cells that were SARS-CoV-2-associated. Using the MIRA data, each spike-specific TCR was assigned both to the spike region to which the TCR was reactive and to a CD4 or CD8 class. Log10-transformed breadth and depth values were compared by one-way ANOVA with Sidak's multiple comparisons tests. Imported from immuneACCESS, the table was reduced by TCRdb to in-frame sequences with V and J called. These copies leave out some clones; in studies compared against another copy, an unresolved V gene accounts for under half, and the cause of the remainder is not known. Clonal size and the V and J genes are those of that table, whereas D and trimming came from the DNA. Across this sample there are some 94,000 clones, with approximately 89% seen only once. The top ten clones comprise about 5.2% of the sample.

The time point label on this specimen signifies: about 28 days (+/-7) after the second vaccine dose. AZD1222 recipients given second doses at about 4 weeks or at about 12 weeks were pooled, since spike-specific TCR depth and breadth were not found to differ between the two schedules. Vaccinee samples were obtained from the UK trials COV001 and COV002, which included a single-blind randomized controlled phase 2/3 trial of AZD1222 (ChAdOx1 nCoV-19) in healthy adults. Trial participant PBMC samples were collected at day 0 and day 28 after the second dose for TCRbeta chain sequencing. This record belongs to a study of T cell responses to AZD1222 COVID-19 vaccine (dated by TCRdb to the early 2020s). At the level of the whole study: A total of under 250 trial participants underwent TCR sequencing, of whom about 210 had received two doses of AZD1222 and some 26 had received two doses of the MenACWY control vaccine. Trial participants were enrolled into age subgroups of 18-55, 56-69 and 70-plus years, which contained about 150, 27 and 61 TCR-sequenced participants, respectively. Overall study results and their limits: Participants were mostly white British and included more females than males, and it was suggested by the authors that clonal diversity may have been underestimated. Because no day 14 peak-response samples were available, the repertoires could be characterized only after the peak T cell response. Conclusions about previously exposed vaccinees are limited because only five to seven AZD1222 recipients were SARS-CoV-2 seropositive at baseline. The 56-69-year group was small, and its depth increase did not reach significance, likely because of low power. A significant rise in spike-specific TCR breadth and depth was observed after two AZD1222 doses relative to day 0 and relative to MenACWY recipients. Reportedly, close to half of the unique spike-specific TCRs recognized epitopes lying outside the regions that are mutated in the B.1.351 and B.1.1.7 variants. Vaccine-associated CD4 TCRs spanned the whole spike protein, with dominant responses in regions 160-218 and 743-854.

According to the germline V gene, CDR1 reads SGHRS and CDR2 reads YFSETQ. Spanning cysteine to phenylalanine, the CDR3 consists of 16 amino acids. Only CDR3 DNA remains: 48 bases, in frame from the first base. Relative to germline, V is missing 2 bases and J is missing 6 bases, with 4 bases of the junction outside any gene match. The starting material was peripheral blood, obtained 28 days after the second AZD1222 dose. The chain uses TRBV5-1 and TRBJ2-1, with 14 bases aligning to TRBD2. This sequence was found in an adult who received the AZD1222 COVID-19 vaccine. The DNA reads as follows: TGCGCCAGCAGCTTCCCGACTAGCGGGGGGGTCAATGAGCAGTTCTTC. The translation is CASSFPTSGGVNEQFF.